A few counts support the clone carrying this TCR beta chain. Its antigen is not identified. RNA transcripts yielded amplified TCR beta CDR3 regions. An initial round of RT-PCR targeting the TCR CDR3 relied on the HTBI primer set. TCRdb processed the multiplex PCR reads anew with MiXCR; each CDR3 protein has one entry. The sample holds around 200,000 distinct CDR3 sequences, about 17% seen once. Uncontrolled infection, other autoimmune disease, pregnancy and lactation each barred patients from inclusion. Out of roughly 10 ml of fresh peripheral blood came the PBMCs. The sample is drawn from a study of T cells in Graves' hyperthyroidism and ophthalmopathy. Across the study: Before treatment of any kind, peripheral blood was taken at initial diagnosis.

Study-wide points: Most expanded thyroid clonotypes above 0.001 also appeared in blood.

Sequences were obtained from blood. The TCR sequence derives from a woman between 45 and 60 years old with Graves' hyperthyroidism.

CDR3 residues: CATSDSAGALGLNEQFF. CDR3 nucleotides: TGTGCCACCAGTGATTCGGCAGGGGCCCTCGGGTTGAATGAGCAGTTCTTC. The V and J genes are TRBV24-1 and TRBJ2-1; maybe TRBD1 (6 bases). The germline CDR1 and CDR2 sequences are KGHDR and SFDVKD. Between the trimmed V and J ends, which lost 2 bases and 7 bases, there was a span of 20 bases. The CDR3 sequence is 17 residues long.